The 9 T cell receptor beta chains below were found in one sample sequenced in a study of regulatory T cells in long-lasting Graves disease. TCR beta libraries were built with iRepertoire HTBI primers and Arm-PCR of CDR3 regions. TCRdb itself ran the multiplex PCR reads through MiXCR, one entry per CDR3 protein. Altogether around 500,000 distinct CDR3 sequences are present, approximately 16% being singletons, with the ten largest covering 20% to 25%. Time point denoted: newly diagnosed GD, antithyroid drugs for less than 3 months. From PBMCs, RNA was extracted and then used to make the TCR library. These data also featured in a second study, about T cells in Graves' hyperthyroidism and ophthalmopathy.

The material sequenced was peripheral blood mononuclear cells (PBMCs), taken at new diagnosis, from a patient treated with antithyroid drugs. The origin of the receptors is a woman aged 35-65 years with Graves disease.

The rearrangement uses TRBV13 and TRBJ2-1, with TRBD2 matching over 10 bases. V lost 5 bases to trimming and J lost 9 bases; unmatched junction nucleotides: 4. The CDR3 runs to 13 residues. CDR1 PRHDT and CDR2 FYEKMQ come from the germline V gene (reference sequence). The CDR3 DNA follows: TGTGCCAGCAGCCTTAGCGGGGGGATTGAGCAGTTCTTC. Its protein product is CASSLSGGIEQFF.

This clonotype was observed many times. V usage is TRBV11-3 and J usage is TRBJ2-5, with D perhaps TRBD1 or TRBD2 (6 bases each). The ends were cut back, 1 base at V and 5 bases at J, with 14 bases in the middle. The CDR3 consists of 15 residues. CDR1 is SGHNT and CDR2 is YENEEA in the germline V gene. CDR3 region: CASSLGIGGQETQYF. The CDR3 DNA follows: TGTGCCAGCAGCTTAGGGATTGGGGGGCAGGAGACCCAGTACTTC.

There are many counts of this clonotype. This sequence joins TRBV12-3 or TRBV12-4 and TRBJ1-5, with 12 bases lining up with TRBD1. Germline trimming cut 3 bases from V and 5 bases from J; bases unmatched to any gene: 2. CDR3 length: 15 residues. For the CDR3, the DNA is TGTGCCAGCAGTTTGGGACAGGGGGCCGATCAGCCCCAGCATTTT. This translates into CASSLGQGADQPQHF.

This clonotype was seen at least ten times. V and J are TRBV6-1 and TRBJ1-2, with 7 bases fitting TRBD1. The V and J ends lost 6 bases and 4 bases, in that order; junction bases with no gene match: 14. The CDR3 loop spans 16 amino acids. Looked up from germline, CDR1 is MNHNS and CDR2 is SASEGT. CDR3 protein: CASSQSTGQNTYGYTF. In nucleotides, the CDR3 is TGTGCCAGCAGCCAAAGTACGGGACAGAACACCTATGGCTACACCTTC.

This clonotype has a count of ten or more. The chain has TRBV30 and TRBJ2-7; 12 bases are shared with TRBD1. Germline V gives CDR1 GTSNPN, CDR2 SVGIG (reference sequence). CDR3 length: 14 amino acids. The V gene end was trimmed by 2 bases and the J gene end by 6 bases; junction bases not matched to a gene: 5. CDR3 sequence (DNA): TGTGCCTGGAGTTGGGGACAGGGGGCAGGCGAGCAGTACTTC. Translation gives CAWSWGQGAGEQYF.

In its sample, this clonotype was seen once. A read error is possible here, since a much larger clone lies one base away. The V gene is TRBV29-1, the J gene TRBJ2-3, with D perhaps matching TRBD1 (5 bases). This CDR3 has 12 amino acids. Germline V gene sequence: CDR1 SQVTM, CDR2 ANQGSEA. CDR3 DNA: TGCAGCGTTGATAGGGGCACAGATACGCAGTGTTTT. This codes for CSVDRGTDTQCF.

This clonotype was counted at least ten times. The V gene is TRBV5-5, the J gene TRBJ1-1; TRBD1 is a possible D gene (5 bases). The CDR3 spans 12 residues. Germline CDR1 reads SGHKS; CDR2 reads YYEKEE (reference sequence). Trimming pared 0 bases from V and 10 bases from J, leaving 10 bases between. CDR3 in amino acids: CASSLEARAAFF. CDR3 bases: TGTGCCAGCAGCTTGGAGGCCAGGGCAGCTTTCTTT.

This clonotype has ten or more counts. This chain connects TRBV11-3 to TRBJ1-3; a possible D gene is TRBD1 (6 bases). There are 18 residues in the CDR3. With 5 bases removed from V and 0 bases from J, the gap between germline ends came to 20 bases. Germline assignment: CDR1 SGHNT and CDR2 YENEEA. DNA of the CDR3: TGTGCCAGCAGCCTCCTGACAGGACAACTCTTCTCTGGAAACACCATATATTTT. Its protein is CASSLLTGQLFSGNTIYF.

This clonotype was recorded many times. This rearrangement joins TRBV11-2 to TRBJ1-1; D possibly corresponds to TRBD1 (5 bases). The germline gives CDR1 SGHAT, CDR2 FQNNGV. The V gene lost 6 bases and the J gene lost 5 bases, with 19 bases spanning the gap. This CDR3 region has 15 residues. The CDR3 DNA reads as TGTGCCAGCAGTCTAGGGGAGGGATGGAGTACTGAAGCTTTCTTT. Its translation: CASSLGEGWSTEAFF.